This T cell receptor beta chain was documented in a study of response to subunit inactivated influenza vaccine. Regarding this clonotype: The antigen remains unidentified.

Germline CDR1 reads SGHAT; CDR2 reads FQNNGV. The CDR3 runs 18 residues. V trimming: 0 bases; J trimming: 10 bases; junction bases outside the gene matches: 17. TCRdb itself ran the RT-PCR reads through MiXCR, one entry per CDR3 protein. This table holds hundreds of thousands of distinct CDR3 sequences, about a fifth found once. Findings of the study overall: Authors proposed each seasonal influenza vaccination draws in few new T cells.

This specimen consisted of PBMCs from blood, obtained 5 to 6 days after vaccination. This TCR was sampled from a man aged 50 to 59 who received an inactivated influenza vaccine. The genes are TRBV11-2 and TRBJ2-5; the match to TRBD1 covers 10 bases. CDR3 DNA: TGTGCCAGCAGCTTAGATGCCCGGACAGGGGGACCGGATAGGGACCAGTACTTC. This sequence encodes CASSLDARTGGPDRDQYF. Variable domain in full (rest from reference TRBV11-2 and TRBJ2-5): EAGVAQSPRYKIIEKRQSVAFWCNPISGHATLYWYQQILGQGPKLLIQFQNNGVVDDSQLPKDRFSAERLKGVDSTLKIQPAKLEDSAVYLCASSLDARTGGPDRDQYFGPGTRLLVL.